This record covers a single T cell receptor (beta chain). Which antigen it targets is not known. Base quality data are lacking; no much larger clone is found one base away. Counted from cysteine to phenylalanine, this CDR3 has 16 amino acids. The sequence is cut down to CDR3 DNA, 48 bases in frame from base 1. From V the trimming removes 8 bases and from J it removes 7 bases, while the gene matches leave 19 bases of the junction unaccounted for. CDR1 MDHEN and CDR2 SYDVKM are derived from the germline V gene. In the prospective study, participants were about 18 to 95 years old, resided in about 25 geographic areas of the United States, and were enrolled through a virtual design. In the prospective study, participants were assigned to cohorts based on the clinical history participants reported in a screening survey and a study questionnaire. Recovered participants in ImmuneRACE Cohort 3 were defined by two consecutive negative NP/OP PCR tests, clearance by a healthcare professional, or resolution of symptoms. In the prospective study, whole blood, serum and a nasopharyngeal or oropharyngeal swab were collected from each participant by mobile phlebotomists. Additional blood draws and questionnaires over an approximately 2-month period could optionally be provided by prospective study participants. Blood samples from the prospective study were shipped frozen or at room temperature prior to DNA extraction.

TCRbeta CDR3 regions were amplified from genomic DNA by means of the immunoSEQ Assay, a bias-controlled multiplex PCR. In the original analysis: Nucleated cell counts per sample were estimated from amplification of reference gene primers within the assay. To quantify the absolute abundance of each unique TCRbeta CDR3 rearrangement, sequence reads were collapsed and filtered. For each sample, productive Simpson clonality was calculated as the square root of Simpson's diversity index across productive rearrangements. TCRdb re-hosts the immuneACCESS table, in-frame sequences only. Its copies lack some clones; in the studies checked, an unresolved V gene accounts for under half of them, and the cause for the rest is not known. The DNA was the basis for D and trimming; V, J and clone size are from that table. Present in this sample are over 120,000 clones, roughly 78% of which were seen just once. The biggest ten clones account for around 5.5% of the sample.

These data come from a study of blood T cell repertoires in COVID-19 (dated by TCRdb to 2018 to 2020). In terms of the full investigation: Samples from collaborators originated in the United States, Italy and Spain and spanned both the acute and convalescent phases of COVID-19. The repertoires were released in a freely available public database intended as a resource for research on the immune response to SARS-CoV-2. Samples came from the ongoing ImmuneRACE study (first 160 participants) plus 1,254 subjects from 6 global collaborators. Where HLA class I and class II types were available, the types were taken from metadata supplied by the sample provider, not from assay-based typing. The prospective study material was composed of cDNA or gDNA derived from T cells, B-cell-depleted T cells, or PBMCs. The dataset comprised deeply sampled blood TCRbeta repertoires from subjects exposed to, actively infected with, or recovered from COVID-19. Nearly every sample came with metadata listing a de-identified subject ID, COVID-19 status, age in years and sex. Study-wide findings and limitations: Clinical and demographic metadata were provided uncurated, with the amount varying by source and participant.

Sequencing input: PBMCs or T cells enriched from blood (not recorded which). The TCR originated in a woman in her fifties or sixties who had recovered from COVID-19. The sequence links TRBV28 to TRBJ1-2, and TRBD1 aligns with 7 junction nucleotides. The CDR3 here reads CASRDDKQGYQSGYTF. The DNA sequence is TGTGCCAGCCGTGACGACAAACAGGGGTATCAGTCTGGCTACACCTTC.